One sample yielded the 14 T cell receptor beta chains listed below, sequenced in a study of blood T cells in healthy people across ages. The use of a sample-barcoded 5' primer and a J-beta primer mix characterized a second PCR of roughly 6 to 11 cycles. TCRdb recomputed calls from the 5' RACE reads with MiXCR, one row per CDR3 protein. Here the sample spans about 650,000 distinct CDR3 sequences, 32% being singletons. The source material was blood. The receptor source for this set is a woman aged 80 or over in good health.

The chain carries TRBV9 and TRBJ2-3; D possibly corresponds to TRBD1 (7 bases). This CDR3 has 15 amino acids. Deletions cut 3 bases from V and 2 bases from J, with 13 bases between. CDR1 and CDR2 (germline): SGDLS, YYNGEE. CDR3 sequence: CASSAQEGATDTQYF. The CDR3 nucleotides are TGTGCCAGCAGCGCCCAGGAGGGGGCCACAGATACGCAGTATTTT.

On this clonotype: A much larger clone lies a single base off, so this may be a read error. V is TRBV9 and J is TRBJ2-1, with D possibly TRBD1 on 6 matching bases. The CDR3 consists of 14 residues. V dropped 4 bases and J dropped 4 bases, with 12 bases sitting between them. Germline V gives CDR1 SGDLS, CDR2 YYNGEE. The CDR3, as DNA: TGTGCCAGCAGCATGAGGGACATATACAATGAGCAGTTCTTC. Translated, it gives CASSMRDIYNEQFF.

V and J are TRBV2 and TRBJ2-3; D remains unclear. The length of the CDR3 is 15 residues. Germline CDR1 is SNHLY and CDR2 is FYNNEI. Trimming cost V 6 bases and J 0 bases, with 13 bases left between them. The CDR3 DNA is TGTGCCAGCAGCCAAGTGTTACAAAGCACAGATACGCAGTATTTT. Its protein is CASSQVLQSTDTQYF. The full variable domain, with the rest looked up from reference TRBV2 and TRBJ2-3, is EPEVTQTPSHQVTQMGQEVILRCVPISNHLYFYWYRQILGQKVEFLVSFYNNEISEKSEIFDDQFSVERPDGSNFTLKIRSTKLEDSAMYFCASSQVLQSTDTQYFGPGTRLTVL.

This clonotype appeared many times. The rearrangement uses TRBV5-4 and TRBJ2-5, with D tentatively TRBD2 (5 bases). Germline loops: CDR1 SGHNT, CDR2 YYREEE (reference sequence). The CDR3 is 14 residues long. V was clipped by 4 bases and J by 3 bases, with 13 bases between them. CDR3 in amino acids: CASSPQTGKETQYF. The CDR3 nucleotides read TGTGCCAGCAGCCCCCAAACGGGAAAAGAGACCCAGTACTTC.

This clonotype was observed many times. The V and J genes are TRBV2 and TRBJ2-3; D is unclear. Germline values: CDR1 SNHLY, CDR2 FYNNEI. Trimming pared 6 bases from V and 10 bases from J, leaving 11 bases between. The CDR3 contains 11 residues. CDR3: CASSLRESQYF. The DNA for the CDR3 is TGTGCCAGCAGCCTCCGTGAATCGCAGTATTTT.

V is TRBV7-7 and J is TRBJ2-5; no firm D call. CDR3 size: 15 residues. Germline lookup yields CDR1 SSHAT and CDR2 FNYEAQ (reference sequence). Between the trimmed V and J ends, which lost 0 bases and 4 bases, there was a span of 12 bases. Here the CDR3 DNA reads TGTGCCAGCAGCTTAGCGAAGATAGGGCGAGAGACCCAGTACTTC. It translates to CASSLAKIGRETQYF.

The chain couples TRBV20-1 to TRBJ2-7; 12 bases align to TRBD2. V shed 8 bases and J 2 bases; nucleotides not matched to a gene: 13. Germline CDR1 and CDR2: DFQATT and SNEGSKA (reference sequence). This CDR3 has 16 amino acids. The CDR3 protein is CSSLKPTSGGTYEQYF. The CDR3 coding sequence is TGCAGTTCCCTGAAACCTACTAGCGGGGGGACCTACGAGCAGTACTTC.

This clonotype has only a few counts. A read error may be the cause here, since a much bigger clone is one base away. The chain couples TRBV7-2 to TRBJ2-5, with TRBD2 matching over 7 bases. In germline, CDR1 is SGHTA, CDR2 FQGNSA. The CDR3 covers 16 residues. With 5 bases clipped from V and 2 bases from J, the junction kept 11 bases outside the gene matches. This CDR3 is CASSATFPAGQETQYF. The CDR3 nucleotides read TGTGCCAGCAGCGCAACCTTCCCAGCGGGACAAGAGACCCAGTACTTC. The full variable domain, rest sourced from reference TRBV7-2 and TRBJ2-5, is GAGVSQSPSNKVTEKGKDVELRCDPISGHTALYWYRQSLGQGLEFLIYFQGNSAPDKSGLPSDRFSAERTGGSVSTLTIQRTQQEDSAVYLCASSATFPAGQETQYFGPGTRLLVL.

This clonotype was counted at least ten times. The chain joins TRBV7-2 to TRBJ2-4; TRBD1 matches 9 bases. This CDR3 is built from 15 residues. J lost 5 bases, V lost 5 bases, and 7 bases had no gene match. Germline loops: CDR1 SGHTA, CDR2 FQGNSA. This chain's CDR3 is CASSRGQGLENIQYF. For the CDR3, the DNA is TGTGCCAGCAGCAGGGGACAGGGTTTGGAAAACATTCAGTACTTC.

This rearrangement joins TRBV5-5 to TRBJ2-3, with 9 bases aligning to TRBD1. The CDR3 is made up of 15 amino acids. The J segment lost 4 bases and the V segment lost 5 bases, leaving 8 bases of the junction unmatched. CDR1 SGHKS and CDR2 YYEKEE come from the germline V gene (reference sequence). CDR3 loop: CASSYDRGSADTQYF. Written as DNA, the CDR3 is TGTGCCAGCAGTTACGACAGGGGGAGTGCAGATACGCAGTATTTT.

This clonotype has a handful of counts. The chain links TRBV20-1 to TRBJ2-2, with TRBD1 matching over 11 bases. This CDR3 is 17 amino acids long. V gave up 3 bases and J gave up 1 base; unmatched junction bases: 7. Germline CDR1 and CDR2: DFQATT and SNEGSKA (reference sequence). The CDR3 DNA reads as TGCAGTGCTAGGAAAAGGACAGGGGGCGTGAACACCGGGGAGCTGTTTTTT. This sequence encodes CSARKRTGGVNTGELFF.

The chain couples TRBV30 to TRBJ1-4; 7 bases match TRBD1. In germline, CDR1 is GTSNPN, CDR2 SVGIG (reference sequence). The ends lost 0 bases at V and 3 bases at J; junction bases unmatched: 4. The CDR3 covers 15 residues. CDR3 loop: CAWSVLGQPNEKLFF. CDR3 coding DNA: TGTGCCTGGAGTGTACTGGGACAGCCTAATGAAAAACTGTTTTTT.

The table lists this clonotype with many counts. The CDR3 reads CSASPPVEAYEQYF. As DNA, the CDR3 is TGCAGTGCTAGTCCCCCGGTGGAAGCCTACGAGCAGTACTTC. This chain links TRBV20-1 with TRBJ2-7; D is unclear. Trimming shortened V by 3 bases and J by 2 bases, and 14 bases separated the two germline ends. Germline CDR1 is DFQATT and CDR2 is SNEGSKA (reference sequence). The CDR3 is 14 amino acids.

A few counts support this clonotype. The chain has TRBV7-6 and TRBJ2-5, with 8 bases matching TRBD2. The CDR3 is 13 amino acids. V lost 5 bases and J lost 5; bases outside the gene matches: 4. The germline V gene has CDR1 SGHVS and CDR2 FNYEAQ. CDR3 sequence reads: CASSPTSVETQYF. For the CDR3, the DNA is TGTGCCAGCAGCCCGACTAGCGTGGAGACCCAGTACTTC.